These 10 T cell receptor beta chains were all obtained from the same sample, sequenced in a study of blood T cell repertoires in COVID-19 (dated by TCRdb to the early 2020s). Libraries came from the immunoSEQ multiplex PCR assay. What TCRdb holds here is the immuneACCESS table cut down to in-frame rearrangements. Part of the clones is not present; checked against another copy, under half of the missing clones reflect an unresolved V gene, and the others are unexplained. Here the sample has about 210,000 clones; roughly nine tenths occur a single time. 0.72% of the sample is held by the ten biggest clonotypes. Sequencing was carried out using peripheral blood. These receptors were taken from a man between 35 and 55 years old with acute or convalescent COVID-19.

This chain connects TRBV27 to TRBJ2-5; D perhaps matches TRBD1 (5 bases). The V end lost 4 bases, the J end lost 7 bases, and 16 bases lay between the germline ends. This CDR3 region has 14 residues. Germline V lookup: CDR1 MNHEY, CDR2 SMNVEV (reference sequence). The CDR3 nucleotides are TGTGCCAGCAGTTCCCATTCAGGGTCCCGGACCCAGTACTTC. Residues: CASSSHSGSRTQYF.

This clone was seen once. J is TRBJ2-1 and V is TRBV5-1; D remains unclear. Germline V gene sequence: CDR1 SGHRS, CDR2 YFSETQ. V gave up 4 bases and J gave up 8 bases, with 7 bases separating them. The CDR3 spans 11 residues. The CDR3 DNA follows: TGCGCCAGCAGCCCGCGCGATGAGCAGTTCTTC. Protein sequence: CASSPRDEQFF. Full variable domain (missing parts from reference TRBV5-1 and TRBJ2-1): KAGVTQTPRYLIKTRGQQVTLSCSPISGHRSVSWYQQTPGQGLQFLFEYFSETQRNKGNFPGRFSGRQFSNSRSEMNVSTLELGDSALYLCASSPRDEQFFGPGTRLTVL.

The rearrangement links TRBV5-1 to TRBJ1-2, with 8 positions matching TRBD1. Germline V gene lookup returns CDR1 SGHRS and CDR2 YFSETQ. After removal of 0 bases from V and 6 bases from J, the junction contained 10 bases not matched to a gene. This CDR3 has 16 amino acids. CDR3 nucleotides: TGCGCCAGCAGCTTGGGCCCAGGGGGCATTGGAGATGGCTACACCTTC. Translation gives CASSLGPGGIGDGYTF.

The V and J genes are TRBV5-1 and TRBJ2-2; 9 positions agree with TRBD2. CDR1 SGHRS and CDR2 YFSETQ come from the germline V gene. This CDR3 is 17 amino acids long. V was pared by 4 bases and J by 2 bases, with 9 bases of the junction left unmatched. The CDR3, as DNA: TGCGCCAGCAGCCGGATACCTAGCGGGGTCAACACCGGGGAGCTGTTTTTT. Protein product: CASSRIPSGVNTGELFF.

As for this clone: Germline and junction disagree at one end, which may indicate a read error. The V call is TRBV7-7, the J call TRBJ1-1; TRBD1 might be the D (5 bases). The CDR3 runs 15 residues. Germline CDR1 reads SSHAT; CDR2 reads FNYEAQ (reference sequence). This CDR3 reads CASSFGRGGGTEAFF. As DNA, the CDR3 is TGTGCTAGCAGCTTCGGAAGGGGCGGGGGGACTGAAGCTTTCTTT.

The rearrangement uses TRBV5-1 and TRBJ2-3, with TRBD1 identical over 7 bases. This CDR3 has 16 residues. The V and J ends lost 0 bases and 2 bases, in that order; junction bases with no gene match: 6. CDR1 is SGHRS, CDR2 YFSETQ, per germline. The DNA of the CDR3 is TGCGCCAGCAGCTTGGCGGGGACAGCTTACACAGATACGCAGTATTTT. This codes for CASSLAGTAYTDTQYF.

The CDR3 DNA reads TGTGCCAGCGGCGGGGAAAGCTCCTACGAGCAGTACTTC. It yields the protein CASGGESSYEQYF. The rearrangement links TRBV14 to TRBJ2-7; a weak D match, TRBD2 (6 bases). Trimming removed 8 bases at V and 0 bases at J, with 11 bases between. The CDR3 extends over 13 amino acids. CDR1 SGHDN and CDR2 FVKESK come from the germline V gene. Supplemented by reference TRBV14 and TRBJ2-7, the full variable domain reads EAGVTQFPSHSVIEKGQTVTLRCDPISGHDNLYWYRRVMGKEIKFLLHFVKESKQDESGMPNNRFLAERTGGTYSTLKVQPAELEDSGVYFCASGGESSYEQYFGPGTRLTVT.

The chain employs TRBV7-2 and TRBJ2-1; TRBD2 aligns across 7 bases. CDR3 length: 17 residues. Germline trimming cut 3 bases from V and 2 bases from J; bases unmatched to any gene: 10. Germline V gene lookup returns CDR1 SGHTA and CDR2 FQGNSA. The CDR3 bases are TGTGCCAGCAGCTTCCTCGGCGGGAGTGTAACCTACAATGAGCAGTTCTTC. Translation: CASSFLGGSVTYNEQFF.

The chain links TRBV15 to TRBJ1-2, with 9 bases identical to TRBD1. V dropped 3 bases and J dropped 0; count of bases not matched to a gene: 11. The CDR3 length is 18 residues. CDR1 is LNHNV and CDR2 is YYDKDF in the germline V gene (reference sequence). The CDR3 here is CATSSPTGTGSSNYGYTF. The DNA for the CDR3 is TGTGCCACCAGCAGTCCGACCGGGACAGGGTCTTCTAACTATGGCTACACCTTC. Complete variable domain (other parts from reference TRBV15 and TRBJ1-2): DAMVIQNPRYQVTQFGKPVTLSCSQTLNHNVMYWYQQKSSQAPKLLFHYYDKDFNNEADTPDNFQSRRPNTSFCFLDIRSPGLGDTAMYLCATSSPTGTGSSNYGYTFGSGTRLTVV.

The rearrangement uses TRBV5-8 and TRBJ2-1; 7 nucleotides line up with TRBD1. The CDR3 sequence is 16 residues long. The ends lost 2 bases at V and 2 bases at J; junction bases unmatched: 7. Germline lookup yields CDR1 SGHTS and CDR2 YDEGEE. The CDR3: CASSFNRGLAYNEQFF. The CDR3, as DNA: TGTGCCAGCAGCTTCAACAGGGGATTGGCCTACAATGAGCAGTTCTTC.